This is a list of T cell receptor beta chains from one sample in a study of early T cells in non-severe SARS-CoV-2 infection. TCRdb re-called the 5' RACE reads through MiXCR, storing one row per CDR3 protein. Of around 59,000 distinct CDR3 sequences detected, about an eighth appear once; the ten largest clones hold 3% to 4.5%. Sequenced input: whole blood. These receptors were taken from an adult who was a healthcare worker with PCR-confirmed SARS-CoV-2 infection or an uninfected control (not recorded which). Both conserved end residues are part of each CDR3. The D gene is left open where the match is weak. Size is stated for part of the rows, as once, few or many counts, or as a class when the clone is expanded.

j_call | clone_size | d_call | v_call | cdr3_aa | cdr3_nt
TRBJ2-3 | - | - | TRBV5-1 | CASATDTQYF | TGCGCCAGCGCCACAGATACGCAGTATTTT
TRBJ2-7 | - | - | TRBV6-1 | CASGDYYEQYF | TGTGCCAGCGGGGATTACTACGAGCAGTACTTC
TRBJ1-5 | many | - | TRBV2 | CASSEGLGGFTQHF | TGTGCCAGCAGTGAGGGTTTAGGCGGCTTTACCCAGCATTTT
TRBJ2-4 | many | - | TRBV11-2 | CASSSTTQIPAKNIQYF | TGTGCCAGCAGCTCGACGACTCAAATCCCAGCCAAAAACATTCAGTACTTC
TRBJ2-1 | many | - | TRBV18 | CASSRGISGYNEQFF | TGTGCCAGCTCACGAGGGATCTCGGGGTACAATGAGCAGTTCTTC
TRBJ2-7 | - | TRBD2 | TRBV28 | CASSPSTSGRAVYEQYF | TGTGCCAGCAGTCCTTCGACTAGCGGGAGGGCCGTCTACGAGCAGTACTTC
TRBJ2-1 | many | TRBD1 | TRBV11-3 | CASSLDRGPLSYNEQFF | TGTGCCAGCAGCTTGGACAGGGGTCCCCTCTCCTACAATGAGCAGTTCTTC
TRBJ2-1 | few | - | TRBV7-3 | CASSPGQYNEQFF | TGTGCCAGCTCTCCGGGGCAGTACAATGAGCAGTTCTTC
TRBJ1-1 | - | - | TRBV14 | CASSPPGMNTEAFF | TGTGCCAGCAGCCCACCCGGGATGAACACTGAAGCTTTCTTT
TRBJ1-2 | many | - | TRBV29-1 | CSVAVANYGYTF | TGCAGCGTTGCGGTTGCTAACTATGGCTACACCTTC
TRBJ2-4 | few | TRBD1 | TRBV5-4 | CASSSGQGDKNIQYF | TGTGCCAGCAGCTCGGGACAGGGGGATAAAAACATTCAGTACTTC
TRBJ2-7 | - | - | TRBV29-1 | CSVATGDASYEQYF | TGCAGCGTCGCCACCGGGGACGCCTCCTACGAGCAGTACTTC
TRBJ1-6 | many | - | TRBV7-2 | CASSLTNSPLHF | TGTGCCAGCAGCTTAACTAATTCACCCCTCCACTTT
TRBJ2-7 | few | TRBD2 | TRBV12-3/TRBV12-4 | CASAAGSGNYEQYF | TGTGCCAGCGCCGCTGGTAGCGGGAACTACGAGCAGTACTTC
TRBJ2-2 | many | TRBD2 | TRBV2 | CASGWTSGTNTGELFF | TGTGCCAGCGGGTGGACTAGCGGTACGAACACCGGGGAGCTGTTTTTT
TRBJ2-7 | - | TRBD2 | TRBV5-1 | CASSSGAGGNSYEQYF | TGCGCCAGCAGCTCGGGGGCGGGAGGTAACTCCTACGAGCAGTACTTC
TRBJ2-3 | many | - | TRBV24-1 | CATSDSQVRRTDTQYF | TGTGCCACCAGTGATTCACAGGTTCGGCGCACAGATACGCAGTATTTT
TRBJ2-3 | - | - | TRBV9 | CASSPRGGMDTQYF | TGTGCCAGCAGCCCCCGGGGCGGGATGGATACGCAGTATTTT
TRBJ2-6 | many | - | TRBV5-1 | CASSLFPGANVLTF | TGCGCCAGCAGCCTCTTTCCGGGGGCCAACGTCCTGACTTTC
TRBJ2-1 | few | - | TRBV7-6 | CASSLTGRGSYNEQFF | TGTGCCAGCAGCTTAACGGGGCGCGGAAGCTACAATGAGCAGTTCTTC
TRBJ2-1 | many | - | TRBV13 | CASTQGGWNNEQFF | TGTGCCAGCACCCAGGGGGGTTGGAACAATGAGCAGTTCTTC
TRBJ2-7 | - | - | TRBV25-1 | CASSESGGMYEQYF | TGTGCCAGCAGTGAGTCAGGAGGTATGTACGAGCAGTACTTC
TRBJ2-2 | few | - | TRBV10-2 | CAVGGGILTGELFF | TGCGCCGTCGGGGGCGGAATATTAACCGGGGAGCTGTTTTTT
TRBJ2-5 | many | - | TRBV12-2 | CASRLSGRETQYF | TGTGCAAGTCGTCTCAGCGGGCGAGAGACCCAGTACTTC
TRBJ2-2 | - | - | TRBV7-6 | CASSFGESNTGELFF | TGTGCCAGCAGCTTTGGAGAGTCGAACACCGGGGAGCTGTTTTTT
TRBJ1-2 | many | - | TRBV7-2 | CASSLAEGGYGYTF | TGTGCCAGCAGCTTAGCTGAGGGTGGCTATGGCTACACCTTC
TRBJ2-1 | many | - | TRBV28 | CASSSRGSYNEQFF | TGTGCCAGCAGTTCCCGGGGGTCCTACAATGAGCAGTTCTTC
TRBJ2-3 | many | - | TRBV2 | CASSSQGSTDTQYF | TGTGCCAGCAGTTCCCAGGGGAGCACAGATACGCAGTATTTT
TRBJ2-2 | few | - | TRBV20-1 | CSAKGPDYTGELFF | TGCAGTGCCAAGGGGCCCGATTACACCGGGGAGCTGTTTTTT
TRBJ2-5 | many | - | TRBV29-1 | CSAHGETQYF | TGCAGCGCCCACGGCGAGACCCAGTACTTC
TRBJ2-1 | many | TRBD1 | TRBV11-2 | CASSQDRGEQFF | TGTGCCAGCAGCCAAGACAGGGGTGAGCAGTTCTTC
TRBJ1-1 | - | - | TRBV18 | CASSPSTASEAFF | TGTGCCAGCTCACCATCGACAGCCTCTGAAGCTTTCTTT
TRBJ1-2 | few | TRBD1 | TRBV28 | CASSPGQGTSGYTF | TGTGCCAGCAGTCCGGGACAGGGAACATCGGGCTACACCTTC
TRBJ2-6 | many | - | TRBV4-1 | CASSHTNRPISGANVLTF | TGCGCCAGCAGCCATACCAACCGACCGATTTCTGGGGCCAACGTCCTGACTTTC
TRBJ1-1 | many | - | TRBV6-1 | CASSYRVGTEAFF | TGTGCCAGCAGTTATCGGGTGGGCACTGAAGCTTTCTTT
TRBJ2-2 | - | TRBD1 | TRBV12-3/TRBV12-4 | CASSSTGAGELFF | TGTGCCAGCAGCTCAACAGGGGCCGGGGAGCTGTTTTTT
TRBJ2-1 | few | - | TRBV6-6 | CASSYGGYNEQFF | TGTGCCAGCAGTTATGGGGGCTACAATGAGCAGTTCTTC
TRBJ2-7 | few | - | TRBV20-1 | CSARDWAGSSYEQYF | TGCAGTGCTAGAGATTGGGCGGGATCCTCCTACGAGCAGTACTTC
TRBJ1-5 | few | - | TRBV7-2 | CASNLRGGHQPQHF | TGTGCCAGCAACCTCAGGGGTGGTCATCAGCCCCAGCATTTT
TRBJ1-6 | few | - | TRBV18 | CASSSFGQNNSPLHF | TGTGCCAGCTCCTCCTTTGGGCAGAATAATTCACCCCTCCACTTT
TRBJ2-3 | many | TRBD2 | TRBV7-6 | CASSLTGTGLTSGSPDTQYF | TGTGCCAGCAGCCTTACCGGGACAGGCTTGACTAGCGGGAGTCCAGATACGCAGTATTTT
TRBJ2-5 | many | TRBD2 | TRBV7-8 | CASSQQGLAGVDGETQYF | TGTGCCAGCAGCCAACAGGGACTAGCGGGAGTAGACGGAGAGACCCAGTACTTC
TRBJ2-5 | many | - | TRBV2 | CASSVTSFETQYF | TGTGCCAGCAGTGTTACTAGCTTCGAGACCCAGTACTTC
TRBJ2-6 | few | - | TRBV28 | CASITNRFSGANVLTF | TGTGCCAGCATTACTAATCGGTTCTCTGGGGCCAACGTCCTGACTTTC
TRBJ2-3 | - | - | TRBV7-3 | CASSPLTVLTDTQYF | TGTGCCAGCAGCCCCCTTACAGTTCTCACAGATACGCAGTATTTT
TRBJ2-6 | - | TRBD2 | TRBV27 | CASSLGDSGRASGANVLTF | TGTGCCAGCAGTTTAGGCGATAGCGGGAGGGCCAGTGGGGCCAACGTCCTGACTTTC
TRBJ1-1 | - | - | TRBV10-3 | CAISERDKPEAFF | TGTGCCATCAGTGAGCGGGACAAACCTGAAGCTTTCTTT
TRBJ2-5 | few | TRBD2 | TRBV27 | CASSLKGLAARGTQYF | TGTGCCAGCAGTTTAAAGGGACTAGCGGCCCGGGGGACCCAGTACTTC
TRBJ2-1 | medium-sized | TRBD2 | TRBV28 | CASSFAGGGNEQFF | TGTGCCAGCAGTTTTGCGGGAGGTGGTAATGAGCAGTTCTTC
TRBJ2-5 | - | TRBD2 | TRBV27 | CASSLGLAGGKAETQYF | TGTGCCAGCAGTTTGGGCCTAGCGGGAGGTAAAGCAGAGACCCAGTACTTC
TRBJ2-7 | - | TRBD2 | TRBV29-1 | CSVGAGGSREQYF | TGCAGCGTTGGTGCGGGGGGCTCCAGGGAGCAGTACTTC
TRBJ2-7 | many | TRBD1 | TRBV6-6 | CASSPQGTGYYEQYF | TGTGCCAGCAGCCCGCAGGGGACAGGGTACTACGAGCAGTACTTC